This T cell receptor beta chain was documented in a study of blood T cells in healthy people across ages. A second PCR, run for about 6 to 12 cycles, used a sample-barcoded 5' primer plus a J-beta primer mix. TCRdb itself ran the 5' RACE reads through MiXCR, one entry per CDR3 protein. The data contain around 790,000 distinct CDR3 sequences, 40% to 50% of them singletons. The CDR3 is 14 residues long. Germline loops: CDR1 PRHDT, CDR2 FYEKMQ (reference sequence). V lost 3 bases, J lost 1 base, and 9 bases lay in between. This clonotype was detected many times. This receptor was taken from a man between 60 and 75 years old in good health. Specimen: blood. The V gene is TRBV13, the J gene TRBJ1-2; weak D call: TRBD1 (5 bases). For the CDR3, the DNA is TGTGCCAGCAGCTTTAACAGGCGTAACTATGGCTACACCTTC. Protein sequence: CASSFNRRNYGYTF.